The subject of this entry is one T cell receptor beta chain. Antigen unknown. This entry comes from a study of shared clonotypes between healthy human individuals. On the study more broadly: The study used three CD4 naive, three CD4 memory, two CD8 naive and one CD8 memory plate per donor. Study-wide points: Relative to memory subsets, naive subsets generally showed larger estimated richness.

CDR1 MNHNS and CDR2 SASEGT come from the germline V gene. V shed 6 bases and J shed 1 base, with 12 bases lying between them. The CDR3 totals 14 residues. Each sample came from a Caucasian adult donor living in Nashville, Tennessee. The authors divided CD4+ cells into CD45RA+ naive and CD45RA-negative memory subsets. Method: immunoSEQ multiplex PCR; TCRdb's copy keeps in-frame clones and lacks some. The sample records 2.3 million or so clones, roughly 93% being singletons. The sequence derives from a man aged 18 to 29 in good health. Some clones in this sample may be carry-over from other donors' samples. The sequenced sample consisted of naive CD4+ T cells from PBMCs. The subset denotes: CD45RA+ positively selected. The chain links TRBV6-1 to TRBJ1-1; D is unclear. The chain's CDR3 is CASSFDGWNTEAFF. Written as DNA, the CDR3 is TGTGCCAGCAGCTTTGACGGCTGGAACACTGAAGCTTTCTTT.